The 31 T cell receptor beta chains given below trace back to one sample, sequenced in a study of OX40 agonist ivuxolimab in advanced cancers. Library preparation employed the immunoSEQ multiplex PCR assay. Drawn from immuneACCESS, this table holds only the in-frame rearrangements with V and J called that TCRdb kept. Clones are partly lost; checked studies trace under half to an unresolved V gene and leave the rest unexplained. Across this sample there are under 75,000 clones, with 85% to 95% seen only once. The ten largest clones capture 20% to 25% of the sample. The specimen comprised CD4+ or CD8+ T cells sorted from blood, sampled in a trial of the OX40 agonist ivuxolimab. Receptor source: an adult with an advanced solid tumor such as melanoma, head and neck, liver or kidney cancer.

CDR3 sequence (DNA): TGTGCCAGCAGTTCAGGGACTAGCGCTGGGGAGCTGTTTTTT. This gives the protein CASSSGTSAGELFF. The gene calls are TRBV6-5 and TRBJ2-2; 10 nucleotides match TRBD2. CDR1 is MNHEY, CDR2 SVGAGI, per germline. V shed 4 bases, J shed 8 bases, and the junction held 4 bases outside the gene matches. The CDR3 runs 14 residues.

The V and J genes are TRBV27 and TRBJ2-7; a possible D gene is TRBD2 (6 bases). The germline V and J ends were trimmed by 3 bases and 4 bases, with 13 bases remaining between them. CDR3 length: 14 residues. Looked up from germline, CDR1 is MNHEY and CDR2 is SMNVEV (reference sequence). CDR3 sequence reads: CASSFRGDHYEQYF. The CDR3 DNA follows: TGTGCCAGCAGTTTTCGCGGGGATCATTACGAGCAGTACTTC.

V usage is TRBV7-9 and J usage is TRBJ2-7; TRBD2 aligns across 15 bases. There are 17 residues in the CDR3. Unmatched junction bases numbered 9, after V lost 5 bases and J lost 4 bases. Per the germline V gene, CDR1 is SEHNR and CDR2 is FQNEAQ (reference sequence). The CDR3 loop reads CASSPPLGTSGRYEQYF. In DNA, the CDR3 is TGTGCCAGCAGCCCGCCCCTCGGGACTAGCGGGAGGTACGAGCAGTACTTC.

V gene TRBV5-1 combines with J gene TRBJ1-1; D remains unclear. The germline CDR1 and CDR2 sequences are SGHRS and YFSETQ. V gave up 4 bases and J gave up 6 bases, with 16 bases separating them. This CDR3 is built from 14 residues. CDR3 amino acids: CASSQSPGNPEAFF. DNA for the CDR3: TGCGCCAGCAGCCAATCCCCAGGCAACCCTGAAGCTTTCTTT.

Only one count was recorded for this clone. This chain connects TRBV5-5 to TRBJ2-5; 7 bases agree with TRBD1. This CDR3 contains 17 residues. Trimming cost V 3 bases and J 9 bases; bases outside gene matches: 20. Germline assignment: CDR1 SGHKS and CDR2 YYEKEE (reference sequence). The CDR3 DNA is TGTGCCAGCAGCTACTACACCGGGACAGAGATTGTAGGGGCCCAGTACTTC. This gives the protein CASSYYTGTEIVGAQYF. The entire variable domain, with the rest obtained from reference TRBV5-5 and TRBJ2-5, is as follows: DAGVTQSPTHLIKTRGQQVTLRCSPISGHKSVSWYQQVLGQGPQFIFQYYEKEERGRGNFPDRFSARQFPNYSSELNVNALLLGDSALYLCASSYYTGTEIVGAQYFGPGTRLLVL.

The chain has TRBV4-1 and TRBJ2-7; 7 bases fit TRBD1. V gave up 1 base and J gave up 2 bases; unmatched junction bases: 5. This CDR3 is 15 amino acids long. Germline values: CDR1 MGHRA, CDR2 YSYEKL. CDR3 in amino acids: CASSQGRDSTYEQYF. In nucleotides, the CDR3 is TGCGCCAGCAGCCAAGGCCGGGACAGCACCTACGAGCAGTACTTC.

The V and J genes are TRBV6-1 and TRBJ2-5; TRBD1 might be the D (6 bases). The germline gives CDR1 MNHNS, CDR2 SASEGT. Trimming removed 5 bases from V and 5 bases from J, with 18 bases in between. The CDR3 loop spans 15 amino acids. CDR3 sequence (DNA): TGTGCCAGCAGTTCCCGGGACATGGTACTCGAGACCCAGTACTTC. Its translation: CASSSRDMVLETQYF.

This chain uses TRBV19 with TRBJ1-4; D is unclear. Germline V gene lookup returns CDR1 LNHDA and CDR2 SQIVND (reference sequence). V lost 3 bases to trimming and J lost 4 bases, with 12 bases between them. The CDR3 runs to 15 residues. This CDR3 reads CASSIPGKGNEKLFF. The CDR3 DNA reads TGTGCCAGTAGTATCCCGGGGAAGGGTAATGAAAAACTGTTTTTT. The variable domain in full, with the rest retrieved from reference TRBV19 and TRBJ1-4, is DGGITQSPKYLFRKEGQNVTLSCEQNLNHDAMYWYRQDPGQGLRLIYYSQIVNDFQKGDIAEGYSVSREKKESFPLTVTSAQKNPTAFYLCASSIPGKGNEKLFFGSGTQLSVL.

V and J are TRBV5-1 and TRBJ2-7; the D gene is possibly TRBD1 (6 bases). CDR1 and CDR2 from the germline V gene are SGHRS and YFSETQ. CDR3 size: 16 residues. Trimming left V 3 bases short and J 3 bases short, with 19 bases between. The CDR3 loop is CASSSESSDSLYEQYF. CDR3 DNA sequence: TGCGCCAGCAGCTCCGAGAGTTCGGACAGCCTCTACGAGCAGTACTTC.

The rearrangement uses TRBV21-1 and TRBJ2-7; the table's D gene call, TRBD2, was not cross checked with the DNA. TRBV21-1 is marked as a pseudogene. The length of the CDR3 is 12 residues. CDR3 protein: CASSTISYEQYF. CDR3 nucleotide sequence: TGTGCCAGCAGCACCATTAGCTACGAGCAGTACTTC.

In its sample, this clone was seen a few times. This chain connects TRBV2 to TRBJ1-4, with D perhaps TRBD1 (5 bases). Germline loops: CDR1 SNHLY, CDR2 FYNNEI. The CDR3 is 14 amino acids. V was pared by 6 bases and J by 6 bases, with 14 bases between. The CDR3 DNA is TGTGCCAGCAGGGTGGACACCAACCATGAAAAACTGTTTTTT. Translated: CASRVDTNHEKLFF.

This chain connects TRBV19 to TRBJ2-1; the match to TRBD1 covers 7 bases. The V gene's germline CDR1 is LNHDA and CDR2 SQIVND (reference sequence). The junction had 6 bases not matched to a gene; V was cut back by 3 bases and J by 4 bases. The length of the CDR3 is 15 residues. CDR3: CASSMGQSYYNEQFF. CDR3 DNA sequence: TGTGCCAGTAGTATGGGACAGTCTTATTACAATGAGCAGTTCTTC.

This clone has only a few counts. This sequence joins TRBV6-4 and TRBJ2-1; the match to TRBD2 covers 12 bases. From germline, CDR1 is MRHNA and CDR2 SNTAGT. Germline trimming cut 6 bases from V and 8 bases from J; bases unmatched to any gene: 5. The CDR3 contains 14 residues. CDR3 nucleotides: TGTGCCAGCAGAGAGACTAGCGGGAGCCATGAGCAGTTCTTC. It codes for CASRETSGSHEQFF.

The chain has TRBV28 and TRBJ2-1, with TRBD2 matching over 14 bases. The germline CDR1 and CDR2 sequences are MDHEN and SYDVKM. V lost 3 bases, J lost 11 bases, and 3 bases stayed unmatched. This CDR3 region has 14 residues. The CDR3 DNA is TGTGCCAGCAGTTTGACTAGCGGGGGGGGTCAGCAGTTCTTC. Residues: CASSLTSGGGQQFF.

The V call is TRBV19, the J call TRBJ2-3; tentative D call: TRBD2 (6 bases). CDR1 and CDR2 (germline): LNHDA, SQIVND (reference sequence). V was pared by 3 bases and J by 2 bases, with 18 bases between. CDR3 size: 17 residues. The CDR3 region is CASSMVRGSVYTDTQYF. CDR3 DNA sequence: TGTGCCAGTAGTATGGTCCGGGGGTCCGTCTACACAGATACGCAGTATTTT.

In DNA, the CDR3 is TGTGCCAGCAGCTTAGTACGGGGACAGCATAATGAAAAACTGTTTTTT. This sequence encodes CASSLVRGQHNEKLFF. This chain joins TRBV7-9 and TRBJ1-4, with TRBD1 identical over 7 bases. The CDR3 consists of 16 residues. The V gene's germline CDR1 is SEHNR and CDR2 FQNEAQ (reference sequence). The trim removed 1 base at V and 4 bases at J, leaving 6 bases unmatched. Together with reference TRBV7-9 and TRBJ1-4, the CDR3 gives the full variable domain: DTGVSQNPRHKITKRGQNVTFRCDPISEHNRLYWYRQTLGQGPEFLTYFQNEAQLEKSRLLSDRFSAERPKGSFSTLEIQRTEQGDSAMYLCASSLVRGQHNEKLFFGSGTQLSVL.

On this clone: Other DNA sequences in the same sample also yield this CDR3. The chain joins TRBV6-5 to TRBJ2-1; TRBD2 is a possible D gene (6 bases). The CDR3 length is 14 residues. Germline V gene sequence: CDR1 MNHEY, CDR2 SVGAGI. The ends were cut back, 6 bases at V and 0 bases at J, with 9 bases in the middle. The CDR3 region has the DNA TGTGCCAGCAGCCGGGGGAGCTCCTACAATGAGCAGTTCTTC. It translates to CASSRGSSYNEQFF.

This chain links TRBV9 with TRBJ2-3; D is perhaps TRBD1 (5 bases). The V and J ends lost 0 bases and 5 bases respectively, with 13 bases between them. Per germline, CDR1 SGDLS and CDR2 YYNGEE. This CDR3 comprises 15 residues. In nucleotides, the CDR3 is TGTGCCAGCAGCGTAGAGGGCAGGGTGGGAGATACGCAGTATTTT. Translated: CASSVEGRVGDTQYF.

This chain uses TRBV19 with TRBJ2-2; tentative D call: TRBD2 (6 bases). The germline V and J ends were trimmed by 9 bases and 6 bases, with 8 bases remaining between them. This CDR3 has 11 residues. CDR1 and CDR2 from the germline V gene are LNHDA and SQIVND (reference sequence). CDR3 sequence: CASRLAGELFF. CDR3 bases: TGTGCCAGCCGACTAGCCGGGGAGCTGTTTTTT. Based on the CDR3 plus reference TRBV19 and TRBJ2-2, the full variable domain is DGGITQSPKYLFRKEGQNVTLSCEQNLNHDAMYWYRQDPGQGLRLIYYSQIVNDFQKGDIAEGYSVSREKKESFPLTVTSAQKNPTAFYLCASRLAGELFFGEGSRLTVL.

The chain couples TRBV15 to TRBJ2-1; D ambiguous. The V end lost 1 base, the J end lost 0 bases, and 10 bases lay between the germline ends. CDR1 is LNHNV, CDR2 YYDKDF, per germline (reference sequence). This CDR3 comprises 16 residues. The CDR3 loop is CATSRGKGSSYNEQFF. The CDR3 DNA reads TGTGCCACCAGCAGAGGAAAGGGAAGCTCCTACAATGAGCAGTTCTTC.

V gene TRBV11-1 combines with J gene TRBJ1-3; possibly TRBD1 for D (6 bases). V lost 2 bases, J lost 4 bases, and 9 bases lay in between. The CDR3 runs to 14 residues. Germline lookup yields CDR1 SGHAT and CDR2 FQDESV (reference sequence). In DNA form, the CDR3 reads TGTGCCAGCAGCTTAACAGGGTCCGGAAACACCATATATTTT. Protein: CASSLTGSGNTIYF.

The chain joins TRBV11-3 to TRBJ2-5; D gene ambiguous. Germline-derived CDR1 and CDR2 are SGHNT and YENEEA. This CDR3 contains 15 residues. Trimming removed 4 bases at V and 5 bases at J, with 17 bases between. This CDR3 reads CASSSTDEPLETQYF. In nucleotides, the CDR3 is TGTGCCAGCAGCTCGACGGACGAGCCTCTTGAGACCCAGTACTTC.

CDR3: CASSQIGTSGLQGSYEQYF. Here the CDR3 DNA reads TGTGCCAGCTCGCAAATAGGGACTAGCGGGCTCCAGGGCTCCTACGAGCAGTACTTC. The chain links TRBV18 to TRBJ2-7, with 12 bases that match TRBD2. Per the germline V gene, CDR1 is KGHSH and CDR2 is LQKENI. The V gene end was trimmed by 6 bases and the J gene end by 0 bases; junction bases not matched to a gene: 15. The CDR3 runs 19 residues.

This sequence joins TRBV5-4 and TRBJ1-4, with TRBD1 matching 11 bases. V shed 4 bases, J shed 8 bases, and the junction held 7 bases outside the gene matches. Germline V gene lookup returns CDR1 SGHNT and CDR2 YYREEE (reference sequence). The CDR3 sequence is 15 residues long. CDR3 residues: CASSLWTGGQEKLFF. The CDR3 bases are TGTGCCAGCAGCCTGTGGACAGGGGGCCAAGAAAAACTGTTTTTT.

This clone was seen a few times. The rearrangement uses TRBV4-1 and TRBJ2-3; 11 bases agree with TRBD2. Per germline, CDR1 MGHRA and CDR2 YSYEKL. The CDR3 has 18 residues. J lost 2 bases, V lost 2 bases, and 9 bases had no gene match. CDR3 DNA: TGCGCCAGCAGCCAAACACCAAGACTAGCGGGACCCACAGATACGCAGTATTTT. Its protein is CASSQTPRLAGPTDTQYF.

This chain uses TRBV7-9 with TRBJ1-4; D is ambiguous. This CDR3 has 16 amino acids. The germline CDR1 and CDR2 sequences are SEHNR and FQNEAQ (reference sequence). V lost 3 bases, J lost 0 bases, and 11 bases lay in between. CDR3 bases: TGTGCCAGCAGCTTCGGAGGAATCGCAACTAATGAAAAACTGTTTTTT. Encoded protein: CASSFGGIATNEKLFF.

V gene TRBV6-6 combines with J gene TRBJ2-1, with D perhaps TRBD2 (5 bases). The CDR3 is 15 amino acids. With 3 bases removed from V and 2 bases from J, the gap between germline ends came to 11 bases. Germline V gene data show CDR1 as MNHNY and CDR2 as SVGAGI (reference sequence). CDR3 sequence: CASSYRSVAYNEQFF. The CDR3 nucleotides read TGTGCCAGCAGTTATCGTAGCGTTGCCTACAATGAGCAGTTCTTC.

This rearrangement joins TRBV7-9 to TRBJ2-7, with D perhaps TRBD2 (6 bases). There are 14 residues in the CDR3. Looked up from germline, CDR1 is SEHNR and CDR2 is FQNEAQ (reference sequence). Trimming shortened V by 6 bases and J by 4 bases, and 16 bases separated the two germline ends. The CDR3 sequence: CASSPRAGGYEQYF. CDR3 coding DNA: TGTGCCAGCAGTCCTCGGGCCGGGGGATACGAGCAGTACTTC.

The chain employs TRBV5-1 and TRBJ2-7, with D perhaps given as TRBD1 or TRBD2 (5 bases each). Germline V gene sequence: CDR1 SGHRS, CDR2 YFSETQ. Trimming shortened V by 3 bases and J by 0 bases, and 16 bases separated the two germline ends. CDR3 length: 16 residues. DNA of the CDR3: TGCGCCAGCAGCTGGGAGCCGGACACCGGCTCCTACGAGCAGTACTTC. It translates to CASSWEPDTGSYEQYF.

The rearrangement uses TRBV30 and TRBJ2-7, with D tentatively TRBD1 (6 bases). The V gene lost 0 bases and the J gene lost 4 bases, with 16 bases spanning the gap. Germline CDR1 GTSNPN, CDR2 SVGIG (reference sequence). The CDR3 length is 15 residues. For the CDR3, the DNA is TGTGCCTGGAGTGTAGTAGGGACACGACCGTACGAGCAGTACTTC. Protein sequence: CAWSVVGTRPYEQYF.

J is TRBJ2-3 and V is TRBV11-2; 9 positions agree with TRBD2. The junction had 10 bases not matched to a gene; V was cut back by 4 bases and J by 5 bases. Germline V CDR1 and CDR2: SGHAT, FQNNGV. The length of the CDR3 is 16 residues. The CDR3 DNA reads TGTGCCAGCAGCTCATATGATAGCGGGAGAGGAGATACGCAGTATTTT. Encoded protein: CASSSYDSGRGDTQYF.